This T cell receptor (beta chain) was sequenced for a study of T cells in tuberculosis. Across the whole study: The T cells targeted glucose monomycolate, a mycobacterial lipid, via CD1B.

The repertoire was sequenced with immunoSEQ multiplex PCR; TCRdb's copy has only in-frame clones and lacks some. The table includes fewer than 40,000 clones, roughly 94% detected once. The CDR3 is made up of 16 amino acids. CDR1 MNHEY and CDR2 SMNVEV come from the germline V gene (reference sequence). The trim removed 5 bases at V and 2 bases at J, leaving 10 bases unmatched. Sequencing used PBMCs. The rearrangement joins TRBV27 to TRBJ2-7, with 9 bases aligning to TRBD1. The TCR sequence derives from a donor aged 10 to 29 with latent tuberculosis or without tuberculosis infection. The CDR3: CASSTSRDRVPYEQYF. The CDR3 nucleotides are TGTGCCAGCAGTACATCCCGGGACAGGGTCCCCTACGAGCAGTACTTC.